Each of the 19 T cell receptor beta chains below was sequenced from the same sample in a study of T cell responses to AZD1222 COVID-19 vaccine. Clones were read by immunoSEQ multiplex PCR, and TCRdb kept only the in-frame ones, dropping some. The table shows roughly 100,000 clones, with around nine tenths occurring only once. Here the sequenced sample was peripheral blood, taken on day 0 of AZD1222 vaccination. These receptors were taken from an adult in good health.

The chain couples TRBV19 to TRBJ1-2; D uncertain. The CDR3 consists of 14 residues. V dropped 5 bases and J dropped 4 bases, with 14 bases sitting between them. The germline CDR1 and CDR2 sequences are LNHDA and SQIVND (reference sequence). The CDR3 loop is CASSVLVGRYGYTF. The CDR3 region has the DNA TGTGCCAGTAGTGTTCTAGTAGGCCGCTATGGCTACACCTTC.

The chain employs TRBV19 and TRBJ1-2; possible D gene TRBD1, 6 bases. Per germline, CDR1 LNHDA and CDR2 SQIVND (reference sequence). This CDR3 contains 11 residues. Trimming cost V 4 bases and J 8 bases, with 8 bases left between them. The CDR3 DNA reads as TGTGCCAGTAGTAGGGGGGCCGGCTACACCTTC. Its protein is CASSRGAGYTF.

This CDR3 reads CAKGGGDTEAFF. As DNA, the CDR3 is TGTGCCAAGGGGGGAGGGGATACTGAAGCTTTCTTT. The gene calls are TRBV19 and TRBJ1-1; a weak D match, TRBD1 (6 bases). The CDR3 spans 12 residues. V lost 10 bases, J lost 5 bases, and 14 bases lay in between. Germline CDR1 is LNHDA and CDR2 is SQIVND (reference sequence).

The chain carries TRBV4-1 and TRBJ2-2; 11 bases map to TRBD1. Per germline, CDR1 MGHRA and CDR2 YSYEKL. J was trimmed by 4 bases and V by 0 bases; bases with no gene match: 7. The CDR3 is 18 residues long. CDR3 sequence reads: CASSQDYTDRGPTGELFF. Written as DNA, the CDR3 is TGCGCCAGCAGCCAAGATTATACGGACAGGGGGCCCACCGGGGAGCTGTTTTTT.

This clone was counted between two and nine times. V is TRBV19 and J is TRBJ1-5, with D uncertain. Trimming cost V 0 bases and J 8 bases, with 8 bases left between them. CDR3 size: 13 residues. From germline, CDR1 is LNHDA and CDR2 SQIVND (reference sequence). CDR3 residues: CASSIDREEPQHF. The DNA of the CDR3 is TGTGCCAGTAGTATAGATCGGGAAGAGCCCCAGCATTTT.

This rearrangement joins TRBV21-1 to TRBJ2-7; the D segment call TRBD1 is taken from the table without a DNA check. TRBV21-1 is described as a pseudogene. The CDR3 spans 16 residues. Here the CDR3 DNA reads TGTGCCAGCAGCAGCCAACAGTCAGGGGACTCCTACGAGCAGTACTTC. It specifies CASSSQQSGDSYEQYF.

The rearrangement uses TRBV28 and TRBJ2-2, with D maybe TRBD2 (6 bases). Germline values: CDR1 MDHEN, CDR2 SYDVKM. With 1 base removed from V and 0 bases from J, the gap between germline ends came to 12 bases. CDR3 length: 17 residues. This CDR3 is CASSLLGGNANTGELFF. CDR3 DNA: TGTGCCAGCAGTTTATTAGGCGGGAATGCGAACACCGGGGAGCTGTTTTTT.

This chain links TRBV4-1 with TRBJ1-2; 12 bases are a match to TRBD1. The CDR3 length is 16 residues. CDR1 is MGHRA and CDR2 is YSYEKL in the germline V gene. V lost 0 bases to trimming and J lost 4 bases; unmatched junction nucleotides: 3. The CDR3: CASSQDPGQGAYGYTF. The CDR3 nucleotides read TGCGCCAGCAGCCAAGATCCGGGACAGGGGGCCTATGGCTACACCTTC.

J is TRBJ2-7 and V is TRBV28, with a weak D call TRBD2 (6 bases). Per the germline V gene, CDR1 is MDHEN and CDR2 is SYDVKM. V lost 6 bases to trimming and J lost 5 bases, with 14 bases between them. The CDR3 is 13 amino acids. CDR3 nucleotide sequence: TGTGCCAGCAGGGAGGGTCTCTGGGACGAGCAGTACTTC. Encoded protein: CASREGLWDEQYF.

This clone has just one count. The chain has TRBV19 and TRBJ1-3, with D unresolved. This CDR3 comprises 18 residues. Per the germline V gene, CDR1 is LNHDA and CDR2 is SQIVND (reference sequence). V was clipped by 6 bases and J by 0 bases, with 21 bases between them. The CDR3 sequence is CASSLLLTAARSGNTIYF. The CDR3 nucleotides are TGTGCCAGTAGCCTCCTGCTAACCGCAGCGCGCTCTGGAAACACCATATATTTT.

This chain connects TRBV30 to TRBJ2-6; TRBD2 matches at 7 bases. V gave up 1 base and J gave up 0 bases; unmatched junction bases: 3. The CDR3 contains 16 residues. From germline, CDR1 is GTSNPN and CDR2 SVGIG (reference sequence). CDR3 amino acids: CAWSGGGVSGANVLTF. The CDR3 coding sequence is TGTGCCTGGAGTGGGGGGGGAGTCTCTGGGGCCAACGTCCTGACTTTC. The full variable domain, its missing parts supplied by reference TRBV30 and TRBJ2-6, is SQTIHQWPATLVQPVGSPLSLECTVEGTSNPNLYWYRQAAGRGLQLLFYSVGIGQISSEVPQNLSASRPQDRQFILSSKKLLLSDSGFYLCAWSGGGVSGANVLTFGAGSRLTVL.

This chain connects TRBV30 to TRBJ1-6; 9 nucleotides match TRBD1. With V trimmed by 3 bases and J by 9 bases, 12 bases remained unmatched. The germline V gene has CDR1 GTSNPN and CDR2 SVGIG (reference sequence). CDR3 length: 16 amino acids. The CDR3 region is CAWSFLPTGGSSPLHF. Written as DNA, the CDR3 is TGTGCCTGGAGCTTCCTTCCGACAGGGGGGTCTTCACCCCTCCACTTT.

This clone has only a few counts. The chain joins TRBV29-1 to TRBJ2-5; tentatively, D is TRBD1 or TRBD2 (5 bases each). Trimming removed 3 bases at V and 2 bases at J, with 7 bases between. CDR1 and CDR2 from the germline V gene are SQVTM and ANQGSEA. The CDR3 extends over 12 amino acids. The CDR3 sequence: CSVEGRQETQYF. The CDR3, as DNA: TGCAGCGTTGAGGGACGGCAAGAGACCCAGTACTTC.

The table lists this clone with a few counts. This chain joins TRBV10-3 and TRBJ1-4; the D is unclear. The CDR3 extends over 13 amino acids. Deletions cut 9 bases from V and 4 bases from J, with 12 bases between. Germline CDR1 and CDR2: ENHRY and SYGVKD. The DNA of the CDR3 is TGTGCCATACGGGGTCTTTATAATGAAAAACTGTTTTTT. The encoded protein is CAIRGLYNEKLFF.

This chain joins TRBV5-4 and TRBJ2-5; 10 bases align to TRBD2. The CDR3 length is 14 residues. After removal of 5 bases from V and 5 bases from J, the junction contained 6 bases not matched to a gene. In germline, CDR1 is SGHNT, CDR2 YYREEE (reference sequence). The CDR3 here is CASRLASGGETQYF. CDR3 coding DNA: TGTGCCAGCAGGCTAGCTAGCGGGGGTGAGACCCAGTACTTC.

This clone turned up a few times. The CDR3: CASSSRQGYGYTF. CDR3 DNA: TGTGCCAGCAGCTCTCGACAGGGGTATGGCTACACCTTC. V gene TRBV5-5 combines with J gene TRBJ1-2; 8 bases agree with TRBD1. Germline V gene lookup returns CDR1 SGHKS and CDR2 YYEKEE (reference sequence). The CDR3 is 13 residues long. The V gene end was trimmed by 3 bases and the J gene end by 5 bases; junction bases not matched to a gene: 3. The full variable domain, its missing parts supplied by reference TRBV5-5 and TRBJ1-2, is DAGVTQSPTHLIKTRGQQVTLRCSPISGHKSVSWYQQVLGQGPQFIFQYYEKEERGRGNFPDRFSARQFPNYSSELNVNALLLGDSALYLCASSSRQGYGYTFGSGTRLTVV.

This clone has only one observation. The chain uses TRBV2 and TRBJ1-2; 9 bases match TRBD1. The length of the CDR3 is 15 residues. CDR1 and CDR2 (germline): SNHLY, FYNNEI. V lost 8 bases to trimming and J lost 5 bases; unmatched junction nucleotides: 12. Here the CDR3 DNA reads TGTGCCAGCGCCTATGACAGGGGGGTTAGGTATGGCTACACCTTC. It specifies CASAYDRGVRYGYTF.

V is TRBV7-6 and J is TRBJ2-6; D is uncertain. The length of the CDR3 is 19 residues. Germline V gene data show CDR1 as SGHVS and CDR2 as FNYEAQ. With 5 bases removed from V and 4 bases from J, the gap between germline ends came to 24 bases. CDR3 loop: CASSAWKAGLRMGANVLTF. CDR3 nucleotides: TGTGCCAGCAGCGCATGGAAGGCCGGCCTCAGGATGGGGGCCAACGTCCTGACTTTC.

The V call is TRBV15, the J call TRBJ1-1, with D uncertain. Per germline, CDR1 LNHNV and CDR2 YYDKDF (reference sequence). Trimming left V 4 bases short and J 0 bases short, with 9 bases between. The CDR3 sequence is 14 residues long. Written as DNA, the CDR3 is TGTGCCACCAGCACCTGGGGAATGAACACTGAAGCTTTCTTT. Translated, it gives CATSTWGMNTEAFF.